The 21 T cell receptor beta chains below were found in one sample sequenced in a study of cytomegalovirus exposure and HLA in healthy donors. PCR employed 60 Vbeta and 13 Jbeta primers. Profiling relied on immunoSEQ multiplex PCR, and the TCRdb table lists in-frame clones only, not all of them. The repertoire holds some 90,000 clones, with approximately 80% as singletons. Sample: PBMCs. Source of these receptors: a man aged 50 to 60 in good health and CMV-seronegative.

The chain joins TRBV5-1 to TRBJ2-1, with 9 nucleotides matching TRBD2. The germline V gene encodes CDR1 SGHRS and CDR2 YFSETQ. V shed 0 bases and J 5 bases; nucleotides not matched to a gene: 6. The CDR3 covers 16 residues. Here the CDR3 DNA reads TGCGCCAGCAGCTTGGCCCTAGCGGGAACCCACAATGAGCAGTTCTTC. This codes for CASSLALAGTHNEQFF.

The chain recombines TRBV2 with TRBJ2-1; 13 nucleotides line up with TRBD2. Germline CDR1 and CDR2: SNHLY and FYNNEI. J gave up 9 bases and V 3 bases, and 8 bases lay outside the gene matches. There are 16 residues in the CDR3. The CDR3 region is CASSDATSGRKIEQFF. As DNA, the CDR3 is TGTGCCAGCAGTGATGCGACTAGCGGGAGGAAAATTGAGCAGTTCTTC.

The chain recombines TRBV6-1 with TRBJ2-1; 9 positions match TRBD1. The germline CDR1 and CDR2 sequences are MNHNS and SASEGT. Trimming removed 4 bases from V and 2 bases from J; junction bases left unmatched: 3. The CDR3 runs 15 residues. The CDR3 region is CASSAQGAPYNEQFF. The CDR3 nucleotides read TGTGCCAGCAGTGCACAGGGGGCCCCCTACAATGAGCAGTTCTTC.

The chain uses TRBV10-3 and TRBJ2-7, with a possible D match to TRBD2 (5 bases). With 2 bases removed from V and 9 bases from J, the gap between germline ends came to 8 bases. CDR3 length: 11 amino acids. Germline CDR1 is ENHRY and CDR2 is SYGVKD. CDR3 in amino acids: CAISETRGQYF. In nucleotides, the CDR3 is TGTGCCATCAGTGAGACTCGGGGGCAGTACTTC.

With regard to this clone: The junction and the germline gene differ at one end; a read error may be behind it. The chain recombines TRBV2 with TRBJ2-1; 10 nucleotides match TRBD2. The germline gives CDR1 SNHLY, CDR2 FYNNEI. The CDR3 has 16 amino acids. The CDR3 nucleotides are TGTGCCAGCAGGGAAGGGGAACTAGCGGGAACCTACGAGCAGTTCTTC. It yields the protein CASREGELAGTYEQFF.

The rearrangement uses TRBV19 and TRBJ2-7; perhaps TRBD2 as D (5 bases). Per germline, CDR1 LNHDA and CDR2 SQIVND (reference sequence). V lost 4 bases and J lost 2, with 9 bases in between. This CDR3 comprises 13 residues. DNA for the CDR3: TGTGCCAGTAGTAAGGACGGGGCCTACGAGCAGTACTTC. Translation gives CASSKDGAYEQYF.

CDR3 protein: CASSLRGGFLEVGDEQFF. CDR3 bases: TGTGCCAGCAGCCTAAGGGGAGGATTTCTCGAGGTGGGCGATGAGCAGTTCTTC. The chain has TRBV4-2 and TRBJ2-1; tentatively, D is TRBD2 (6 bases). V was pared by 4 bases and J by 8 bases, with 27 bases between. The CDR3 runs 18 residues. The germline gives CDR1 LGHNA, CDR2 YNFKEQ.

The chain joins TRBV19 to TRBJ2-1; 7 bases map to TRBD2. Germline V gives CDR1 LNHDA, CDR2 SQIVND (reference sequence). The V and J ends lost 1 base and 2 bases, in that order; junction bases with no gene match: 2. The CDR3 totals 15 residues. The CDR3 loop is CASSIAGGPYNEQFF. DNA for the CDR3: TGTGCCAGTAGTATAGCGGGAGGACCCTACAATGAGCAGTTCTTC. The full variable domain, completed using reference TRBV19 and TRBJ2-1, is DGGITQSPKYLFRKEGQNVTLSCEQNLNHDAMYWYRQDPGQGLRLIYYSQIVNDFQKGDIAEGYSVSREKKESFPLTVTSAQKNPTAFYLCASSIAGGPYNEQFFGPGTRLTVL.

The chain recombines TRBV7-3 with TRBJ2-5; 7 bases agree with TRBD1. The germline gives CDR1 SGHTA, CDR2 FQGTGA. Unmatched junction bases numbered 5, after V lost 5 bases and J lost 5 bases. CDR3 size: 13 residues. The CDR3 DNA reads TGTGCCAGCAGCCTAGACAGGGATGAGACCCAGTACTTC. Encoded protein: CASSLDRDETQYF. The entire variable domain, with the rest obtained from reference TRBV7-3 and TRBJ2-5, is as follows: GAGVSQTPSNKVTEKGKYVELRCDPISGHTALYWYRQSLGQGPEFLIYFQGTGAADDSGLPNDRFFAVRPEGSVSTLKIQRTERGDSAVYLCASSLDRDETQYFGPGTRLLVL.

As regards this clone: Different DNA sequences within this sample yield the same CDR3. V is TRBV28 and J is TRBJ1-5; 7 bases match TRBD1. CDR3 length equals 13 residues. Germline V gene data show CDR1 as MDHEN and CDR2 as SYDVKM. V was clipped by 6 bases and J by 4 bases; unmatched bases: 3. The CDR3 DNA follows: TGTGCCAGCAGGACAGGGAGTAATCAGCCCCAGCATTTT. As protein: CASRTGSNQPQHF.

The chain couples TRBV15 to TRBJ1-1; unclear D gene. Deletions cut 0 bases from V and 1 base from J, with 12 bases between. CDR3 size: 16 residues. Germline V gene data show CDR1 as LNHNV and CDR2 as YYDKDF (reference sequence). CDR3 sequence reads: CATSRDRSGKNTEAFF. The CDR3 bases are TGTGCCACCAGCAGAGATAGGTCGGGTAAGAACACTGAAGCTTTCTTT.

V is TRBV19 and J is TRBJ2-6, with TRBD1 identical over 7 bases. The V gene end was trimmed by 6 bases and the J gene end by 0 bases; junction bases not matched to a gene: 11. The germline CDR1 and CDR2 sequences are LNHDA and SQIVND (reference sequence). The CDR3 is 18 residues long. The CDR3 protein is CASRPYTGDLSGANVLTF. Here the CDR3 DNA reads TGTGCCAGTAGACCTTATACAGGGGACCTCTCTGGGGCCAACGTCCTGACTTTC.

In nucleotides, the CDR3 is TGTGCCAGCACCCCTCATGTTGCGGGAGGGCCAGATACGCAGTATTTT. Residues: CASTPHVAGGPDTQYF. The chain carries TRBV5-6 and TRBJ2-3, with 9 bases lining up with TRBD2. V lost 6 bases to trimming and J lost 4 bases; unmatched junction nucleotides: 12. Germline V gene data show CDR1 as SGHDT and CDR2 as YYEEEE. CDR3 size: 16 residues.

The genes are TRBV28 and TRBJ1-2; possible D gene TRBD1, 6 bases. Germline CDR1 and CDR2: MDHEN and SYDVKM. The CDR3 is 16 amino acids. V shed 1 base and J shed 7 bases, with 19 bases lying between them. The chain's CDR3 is CASSLFLKDRNPGYTF. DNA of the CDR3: TGTGCCAGCAGTTTATTCCTTAAGGACAGAAACCCTGGCTACACCTTC.

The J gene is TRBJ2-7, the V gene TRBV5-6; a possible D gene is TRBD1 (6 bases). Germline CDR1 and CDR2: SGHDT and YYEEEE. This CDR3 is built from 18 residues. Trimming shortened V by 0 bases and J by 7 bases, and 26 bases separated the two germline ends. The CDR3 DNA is TGTGCCAGCAGCTTGGCCAAAGGGGGAGACCTAGGGAATTATGAGCAGTACTTC. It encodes CASSLAKGGDLGNYEQYF.

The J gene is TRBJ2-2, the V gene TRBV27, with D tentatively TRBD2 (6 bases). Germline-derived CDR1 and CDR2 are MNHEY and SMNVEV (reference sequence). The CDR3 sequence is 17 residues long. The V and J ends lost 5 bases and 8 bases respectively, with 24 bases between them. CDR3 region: CASSPKIGSALVGELFF. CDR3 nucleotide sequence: TGTGCCAGCAGTCCAAAAATCGGGAGCGCATTGGTGGGGGAGCTGTTTTTT.

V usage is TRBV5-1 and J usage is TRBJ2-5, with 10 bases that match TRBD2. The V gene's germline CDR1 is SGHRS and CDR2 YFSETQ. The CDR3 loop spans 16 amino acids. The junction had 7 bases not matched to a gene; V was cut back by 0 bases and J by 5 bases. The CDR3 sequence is CASSLAPSGSGETQYF. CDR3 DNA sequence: TGCGCCAGCAGCTTGGCGCCTAGCGGGAGTGGGGAGACCCAGTACTTC. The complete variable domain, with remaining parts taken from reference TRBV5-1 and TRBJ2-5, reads KAGVTQTPRYLIKTRGQQVTLSCSPISGHRSVSWYQQTPGQGLQFLFEYFSETQRNKGNFPGRFSGRQFSNSRSEMNVSTLELGDSALYLCASSLAPSGSGETQYFGPGTRLLVL.

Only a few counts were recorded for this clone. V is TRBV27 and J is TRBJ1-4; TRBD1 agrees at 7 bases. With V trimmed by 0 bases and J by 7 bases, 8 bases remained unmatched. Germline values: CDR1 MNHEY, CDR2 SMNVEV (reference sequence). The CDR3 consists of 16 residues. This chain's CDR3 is CASSLSQGDWGEKLFF. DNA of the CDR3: TGTGCCAGCAGTTTATCGCAGGGGGATTGGGGTGAAAAACTGTTTTTT.

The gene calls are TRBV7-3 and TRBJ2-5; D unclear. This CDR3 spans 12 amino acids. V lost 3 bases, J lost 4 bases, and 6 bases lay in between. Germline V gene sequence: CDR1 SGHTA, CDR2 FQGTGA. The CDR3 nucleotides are TGTGCCAGCAGCTTTACGGGAGAGACCCAGTACTTC. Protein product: CASSFTGETQYF.

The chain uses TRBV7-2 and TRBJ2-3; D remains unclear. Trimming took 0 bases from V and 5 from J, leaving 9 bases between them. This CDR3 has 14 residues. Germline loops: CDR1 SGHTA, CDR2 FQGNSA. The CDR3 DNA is TGTGCCAGCAGCTTAGCCCATCAGCGAGATACGCAGTATTTT. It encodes CASSLAHQRDTQYF. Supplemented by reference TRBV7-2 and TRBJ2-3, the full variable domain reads GAGVSQSPSNKVTEKGKDVELRCDPISGHTALYWYRQSLGQGLEFLIYFQGNSAPDKSGLPSDRFSAERTGGSVSTLTIQRTQQEDSAVYLCASSLAHQRDTQYFGPGTRLTVL.

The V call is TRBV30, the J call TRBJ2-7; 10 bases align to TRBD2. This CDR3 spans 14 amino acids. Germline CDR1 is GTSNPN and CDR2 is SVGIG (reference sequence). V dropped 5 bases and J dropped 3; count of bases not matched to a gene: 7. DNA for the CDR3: TGTGCCTGGGGAAGCGGGAGGGCCCTCTACGAGCAGTACTTC. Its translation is CAWGSGRALYEQYF.